These 31 T cell receptor beta chains came from one sample sequenced in a study of blood T cell repertoires in COVID-19. The method was immunoSEQ multiplex PCR; TCRdb's version includes in-frame clones alone and lacks a portion of them. In the table there are roughly 130,000 clones, roughly 78% of which are singletons. The sequenced material came from peripheral blood. These receptors were taken from a man aged 60 to 75 with active or convalescent COVID-19.

The chain couples TRBV28 to TRBJ2-7; 7 bases map to TRBD1. The CDR3 runs 12 residues. Germline CDR1 and CDR2: MDHEN and SYDVKM. V lost 7 bases and J lost 5; bases outside the gene matches: 5. The DNA for the CDR3 is TGTGCCAGCATCGGAACAGGGGACGAGCAGTACTTC. Protein: CASIGTGDEQYF.

The rearrangement links TRBV27 to TRBJ2-3; weak D call: TRBD1 (6 bases). The CDR3 is 19 amino acids. V was clipped by 5 bases and J by 1 base, with 25 bases between them. The V gene's germline CDR1 is MNHEY and CDR2 SMNVEV (reference sequence). CDR3 DNA sequence: TGTGCCAGCAGTCCCGGGACAAGCAGGGGCATCGCTGGCACAGATACGCAGTATTTT. Residues: CASSPGTSRGIAGTDTQYF.

The chain recombines TRBV28 with TRBJ2-3, with a tentative D call TRBD2 (6 bases). Trimming pared 6 bases from V and 8 bases from J, leaving 24 bases between. Germline loops: CDR1 MDHEN, CDR2 SYDVKM. The CDR3 loop spans 16 amino acids. This CDR3 is CASSRGAGGTEATQYF. CDR3 nucleotides: TGTGCCAGCAGCCGGGGTGCCGGCGGGACGGAAGCTACGCAGTATTTT.

The rearrangement uses TRBV3-1 (or the pseudogene TRBV3-2) and TRBJ1-2; D is unresolved. This CDR3 has 16 residues. V was clipped by 0 bases and J by 4 bases, with 15 bases between them. In germline, CDR1 is LGHDT, CDR2 YNNKEL (reference sequence). The CDR3 protein is CASSQDAGVRGYGYTF. The CDR3, as DNA: TGTGCCAGCAGCCAAGATGCCGGGGTCCGGGGCTATGGCTACACCTTC.

The chain combines TRBV3-1 (or the pseudogene TRBV3-2) with TRBJ2-1; 10 bases line up with TRBD2. Trimming removed 4 bases from V and 7 bases from J; junction bases left unmatched: 10. Germline loops: CDR1 LGHDT, CDR2 YNNKEL (reference sequence). The CDR3 has 16 amino acids. The CDR3 spells CASSPSLAGVLNEQFF. The CDR3 DNA reads TGTGCCAGCAGCCCGTCTCTAGCGGGAGTACTGAATGAGCAGTTCTTC.

J is TRBJ2-7 and V is TRBV19, with 8 bases lining up with TRBD1. Germline V gene data show CDR1 as LNHDA and CDR2 as SQIVND (reference sequence). V shed 4 bases and J 2 bases; nucleotides not matched to a gene: 4. This CDR3 has 14 residues. The CDR3 spells CASSTGQGTYEQYF. The CDR3 DNA sequence: TGTGCCAGTAGTACCGGACAGGGTACCTACGAGCAGTACTTC.

V and J are TRBV5-8 and TRBJ2-5, with D possibly TRBD1 on 5 matching bases. V shed 2 bases and J shed 1 base, with 6 bases lying between them. The CDR3 length is 13 residues. Germline V gene sequence: CDR1 SGHTS, CDR2 YDEGEE. In DNA, the CDR3 is TGTGCCAGCAGCTTAGGGGTCCAAGAGACCCAGTACTTC. It is translated as CASSLGVQETQYF.

The chain employs TRBV18 and TRBJ1-1, with D unclear. Germline V gives CDR1 KGHSH, CDR2 LQKENI. The CDR3 runs to 14 residues. V lost 3 bases and J 0 bases, leaving 8 bases between the germline ends. CDR3 DNA: TGTGCCAGCTCACCCTTTCAGATGAACACTGAAGCTTTCTTT. Its translation: CASSPFQMNTEAFF.

V is TRBV25-1 and J is TRBJ1-2; 8 bases agree with TRBD1. The CDR3 totals 16 residues. Trimming at V came to 5 bases and at J to 2 bases, leaving 10 bases not matched to a gene. Germline CDR1 is MGHDK and CDR2 is SYGVNS. The CDR3 loop is CASSPSGTGLNYGYTF. The CDR3 bases are TGTGCCAGCAGTCCCTCCGGGACAGGTTTAAACTATGGCTACACCTTC.

The chain has TRBV19 and TRBJ1-2, with unresolved D. V lost 6 bases to trimming and J lost 2 bases, with 7 bases between them. CDR1 is LNHDA, CDR2 SQIVND, per germline (reference sequence). The CDR3 is 12 residues long. The CDR3 sequence is CASSLSNYGYTF. The CDR3 DNA sequence: TGTGCCAGTAGCCTCTCCAACTATGGCTACACCTTC.

The chain employs TRBV5-1 and TRBJ1-2, with a weak D call TRBD1 (5 bases). V shed 0 bases and J shed 0 bases, with 12 bases lying between them. CDR1 and CDR2 from the germline V gene are SGHRS and YFSETQ. CDR3 length equals 16 residues. CDR3 sequence: CASSLVPGGANYGYTF. The DNA for the CDR3 is TGCGCCAGCAGCTTGGTCCCAGGAGGGGCTAACTATGGCTACACCTTC.

The rearrangement joins TRBV5-4 to TRBJ2-2; possibly TRBD2 for D (6 bases). Germline V gives CDR1 SGHNT, CDR2 YYREEE (reference sequence). CDR3 size: 16 residues. V was pared by 2 bases and J by 6 bases, with 17 bases between. CDR3: CASSFDGTGGSGELFF. CDR3 DNA: TGTGCCAGCAGCTTTGATGGGACTGGGGGTTCCGGGGAGCTGTTTTTT. Full variable domain (outside the CDR3, taken from reference TRBV5-4 and TRBJ2-2): ETGVTQSPTHLIKTRGQQVTLRCSSQSGHNTVSWYQQALGQGPQFIFQYYREEENGRGNFPPRFSGLQFPNYSSELNVNALELDDSALYLCASSFDGTGGSGELFFGEGSRLTVL.

CDR3 sequence: CASSYGIGQASYEQYF. The CDR3 DNA reads as TGTGCCAGCAGTTACGGTATAGGACAGGCCTCCTACGAGCAGTACTTC. The V call is TRBV6-6, the J call TRBJ2-7; 7 nucleotides line up with TRBD1. The trim removed 2 bases at V and 0 bases at J, leaving 7 bases unmatched. Per germline, CDR1 MNHNY and CDR2 SVGAGI (reference sequence). There are 16 residues in the CDR3.

This clone came up once. The gene calls are TRBV29-1 and TRBJ2-7; weak D call: TRBD2 (5 bases). Germline V gives CDR1 SQVTM, CDR2 ANQGSEA. V shed 4 bases and J shed 7 bases, with 14 bases lying between them. The CDR3 sequence is 12 residues long. Written as DNA, the CDR3 is TGCAGCGTTGCCCGCGACACGGGGGAGCAGTACTTC. Translation: CSVARDTGEQYF.

The J gene is TRBJ1-6, the V gene TRBV28; D may be TRBD1 (6 bases). The germline V gene encodes CDR1 MDHEN and CDR2 SYDVKM. The CDR3 runs to 16 residues. V was cut by 5 bases and J by 9 bases, with 20 bases left in between. CDR3 in amino acids: CASSLVGGPLTSPLHF. CDR3 in DNA: TGTGCCAGCAGTCTTGTAGGGGGTCCTCTAACTTCACCCCTCCACTTT.

This chain connects TRBV18 to TRBJ2-7, with D perhaps TRBD2 (5 bases). CDR3 length: 14 amino acids. Between the trimmed V and J ends, which lost 6 bases and 3 bases, there was a span of 15 bases. CDR1 and CDR2 from the germline V gene are KGHSH and LQKENI. The CDR3 is CASSLLGSLYEQYF. The CDR3 DNA reads as TGTGCCAGCTCGTTACTAGGATCCCTCTACGAGCAGTACTTC.

CDR3 DNA sequence: TGTGCCAGCAGTACTTCCACAGATACGCAGTATTTT. Translation: CASSTSTDTQYF. V and J are TRBV12-3 or TRBV12-4 and TRBJ2-3; D not certain. V was clipped by 5 bases and J by 2 bases, with 5 bases between them. CDR3 length: 12 amino acids.

The CDR3 bases are TGTGCCAGCAGCTTGGACAGGGCCACTGAAGCTTTCTTT. It specifies CASSLDRATEAFF. The V call is TRBV11-2, the J call TRBJ1-1; 8 nucleotides match TRBD1. CDR1 and CDR2 (germline): SGHAT, FQNNGV. V dropped 3 bases and J dropped 4; count of bases not matched to a gene: 1. This CDR3 has 13 amino acids.

The chain uses TRBV4-1 and TRBJ2-5; 8 nucleotides align to TRBD1. The J segment lost 5 bases and the V segment lost 0 bases, leaving 8 bases of the junction unmatched. Germline-derived CDR1 and CDR2 are MGHRA and YSYEKL. The CDR3 runs 16 residues. Here the CDR3 DNA reads TGCGCCAGCAGCCAAGATGGCCAGGGGGCAACGGAGACCCAGTACTTC. Protein product: CASSQDGQGATETQYF.

The chain joins TRBV18 to TRBJ1-4; 9 bases match TRBD1. The germline V gene has CDR1 KGHSH and CDR2 LQKENI. The CDR3 loop spans 16 amino acids. The ends lost 2 bases at V and 2 bases at J; junction bases unmatched: 3. The CDR3 nucleotides read TGTGCCAGCTCACCAGGACAGGGGAGGACTAATGAAAAACTGTTTTTT. It codes for CASSPGQGRTNEKLFF.

About this clone: The same CDR3 arises from other DNA sequences in this sample as well. The chain is built from TRBV5-1 and TRBJ2-5, with TRBD2 matching over 7 bases. The V gene's germline CDR1 is SGHRS and CDR2 YFSETQ. The V gene end was trimmed by 1 base and the J gene end by 3 bases; junction bases not matched to a gene: 3. The CDR3 runs 14 residues. CDR3: CASSLTGGEETQYF. CDR3 sequence (DNA): TGCGCCAGCAGCTTGACGGGGGGAGAAGAGACCCAGTACTTC.

V usage is TRBV4-3 and J usage is TRBJ2-7, with a tentative D call TRBD1 (6 bases). Germline V gene data show CDR1 as LGHNA and CDR2 as YSLEER. The CDR3 is 17 amino acids. V lost 1 base to trimming and J lost 2 bases, with 18 bases between them. CDR3 amino acids: CASSQVRQQGYPYEQYF. DNA for the CDR3: TGCGCCAGCAGCCAAGTCCGACAACAGGGCTACCCCTACGAGCAGTACTTC.

This clone was recorded once. The chain recombines TRBV28 with TRBJ1-4; D not resolved. V lost 3 bases to trimming and J lost 5 bases, with 7 bases between them. The CDR3 loop spans 13 amino acids. Germline V gene sequence: CDR1 MDHEN, CDR2 SYDVKM. This CDR3 reads CASSLIQNEKLFF. The CDR3 nucleotides are TGTGCCAGCAGTTTGATCCAGAATGAAAAACTGTTTTTT.

The rearrangement joins TRBV3-1 (or the pseudogene TRBV3-2) to TRBJ2-7; a weak D match, TRBD1 (6 bases). CDR3 size: 21 residues. Per germline, CDR1 LGHDT and CDR2 YNNKEL (reference sequence). Trimming stripped 4 bases from V and 0 bases from J, with 31 bases between. The DNA of the CDR3 is TGTGCCAGCAGCCCAGGGGCGTTTGGGGGAGTGGAGGAGCGTAACTCCTACGAGCAGTACTTC. This encodes CASSPGAFGGVEERNSYEQYF.

The chain recombines TRBV4-3 with TRBJ2-5; D unclear. This CDR3 region has 15 residues. The V end was cut by 0 bases, the J end by 1 base, with 9 bases between. Germline-derived CDR1 and CDR2 are LGHNA and YSLEER. The CDR3 DNA reads TGCGCCAGCAGCCAAGATGGGCAGTCCCAAGAGACCCAGTACTTC. Translating gives CASSQDGQSQETQYF.

This chain joins TRBV18 and TRBJ2-2; TRBD2 agrees at 8 bases. The CDR3 is 16 residues long. V shed 4 bases, J shed 1 base, and the junction held 5 bases outside the gene matches. Germline V gives CDR1 KGHSH, CDR2 LQKENI. The DNA for the CDR3 is TGTGCCAGCTCACGCTTAGCGGGACGGAACACCGGGGAGCTGTTTTTT. Residues: CASSRLAGRNTGELFF. Full variable domain (missing parts from reference TRBV18 and TRBJ2-2): NAGVMQNPRHLVRRRGQEARLRCSPMKGHSHVYWYRQLPEEGLKFMVYLQKENIIDESGMPKERFSAEFPKEGPSILRIQQVVRGDSAAYFCASSRLAGRNTGELFFGEGSRLTVL.

The rearrangement links TRBV2 to TRBJ2-1; 7 positions agree with TRBD1. V shed 4 bases, J shed 8 bases, and the junction held 11 bases outside the gene matches. The CDR3 has 15 amino acids. Germline CDR1 reads SNHLY; CDR2 reads FYNNEI. CDR3 bases: TGTGCCAGCAGTGTGCGCAGGGGGAAAGATGATGAGCAGTTCTTC. Protein sequence: CASSVRRGKDDEQFF.

This rearrangement joins TRBV7-2 to TRBJ2-7; no definite D call. The length of the CDR3 is 13 residues. Per the germline V gene, CDR1 is SGHTA and CDR2 is FQGNSA. V gave up 5 bases and J gave up 6 bases, with 14 bases separating them. The CDR3 nucleotides read TGTGCCAGCAGCCCTCCTGATGCGCTCGAGCAGTACTTC. Its translation: CASSPPDALEQYF.

This clone was observed at least ten times. The V and J genes are TRBV18 and TRBJ2-7; 12 bases are a match to TRBD2. V shed 3 bases, J shed 6 bases, and the junction held 6 bases outside the gene matches. Per the germline V gene, CDR1 is KGHSH and CDR2 is LQKENI. This CDR3 comprises 15 residues. The CDR3: CASSPRTSGMSEQYF. The CDR3 region has the DNA TGTGCCAGCTCACCGAGGACTAGCGGGATGAGCGAGCAGTACTTC. Variable domain in full (rest from reference TRBV18 and TRBJ2-7): NAGVMQNPRHLVRRRGQEARLRCSPMKGHSHVYWYRQLPEEGLKFMVYLQKENIIDESGMPKERFSAEFPKEGPSILRIQQVVRGDSAAYFCASSPRTSGMSEQYFGPGTRLTVT.

V usage is TRBV19 and J usage is TRBJ1-4, with D unresolved. The V and J ends lost 9 bases and 3 bases respectively, with 14 bases between them. CDR3 size: 14 residues. In germline, CDR1 is LNHDA, CDR2 SQIVND (reference sequence). CDR3 protein: CASAGSTANEKLFF. CDR3 nucleotides: TGTGCCAGCGCGGGGAGTACGGCTAATGAAAAACTGTTTTTT.

V and J are TRBV24-1 and TRBJ2-7; 7 positions agree with TRBD2. J gave up 7 bases and V 5 bases, and 10 bases lay outside the gene matches. Germline values: CDR1 KGHDR, CDR2 SFDVKD. The CDR3 is 14 amino acids. The CDR3 region is CATSGLAGVGEQYF. In DNA, the CDR3 is TGTGCCACCAGTGGATTGGCGGGGGTCGGAGAGCAGTACTTC.